Below are 27 T cell receptor beta chains sequenced from a single sample in a study of OX40 agonist ivuxolimab in advanced cancers. Some clones are missing from TCRdb's copy, which holds only in-frame ones; the method was immunoSEQ multiplex PCR. Among about 52,000 clones listed, less than 90% were seen once. The sample in question was CD4+ or CD8+ T cells sorted from blood, obtained in a trial of the OX40 agonist ivuxolimab. The receptors stem from an adult with an advanced solid tumor such as melanoma, head and neck, liver or kidney cancer.

This chain links TRBV5-4 with TRBJ2-7, with 10 bases identical to TRBD2. Germline CDR1 SGHNT, CDR2 YYREEE (reference sequence). CDR3 size: 16 residues. J gave up 4 bases and V 4 bases, and 11 bases lay outside the gene matches. CDR3 in DNA: TGTGCCAGCAGCAGTTCTCCACTAGCGGGGACTTACGAGCAGTACTTC. This sequence encodes CASSSSPLAGTYEQYF. The whole variable domain, remainder taken from reference TRBV5-4 and TRBJ2-7, is ETGVTQSPTHLIKTRGQQVTLRCSSQSGHNTVSWYQQALGQGPQFIFQYYREEENGRGNFPPRFSGLQFPNYSSELNVNALELDDSALYLCASSSSPLAGTYEQYFGPGTRLTVT.

The chain joins TRBV12-5 to TRBJ1-2, with 7 positions matching TRBD1. Germline CDR1 reads LGHNT; CDR2 reads FRNRAP. CDR3 length: 14 residues. V was pared by 6 bases and J by 4 bases, with 8 bases of the junction left unmatched. The CDR3, as DNA: TGTGCTAGTGGATCGGACAGGCCAATCTATGGCTACACCTTC. This gives the protein CASGSDRPIYGYTF.

The chain recombines TRBV30 with TRBJ2-7; 7 nucleotides match TRBD1. This CDR3 has 13 residues. The germline V gene has CDR1 GTSNPN and CDR2 SVGIG (reference sequence). V was pared by 1 base and J by 2 bases, with 2 bases of the junction left unmatched. CDR3 bases: TGTGCCTGGAGTGGACAGGGAACCTACGAGCAGTACTTC. Its protein product is CAWSGQGTYEQYF. The full variable domain, in which reference TRBV30 and TRBJ2-7 provide the parts outside the CDR3, is SQTIHQWPATLVQPVGSPLSLECTVEGTSNPNLYWYRQAAGRGLQLLFYSVGIGQISSEVPQNLSASRPQDRQFILSSKKLLLSDSGFYLCAWSGQGTYEQYFGPGTRLTVT.

The chain uses TRBV29-1 and TRBJ1-2; 8 bases are shared with TRBD1. J gave up 7 bases and V 4 bases, and 8 bases lay outside the gene matches. Germline V gives CDR1 SQVTM, CDR2 ANQGSEA. CDR3 length: 13 residues. For the CDR3, the DNA is TGCAGCGTTGTGGACAGGGTTCGTGCTGGCTACACCTTC. Translated, it gives CSVVDRVRAGYTF.

This clone has just one count. This sequence joins TRBV6-5 and TRBJ1-2, with a tentative D call TRBD1 (5 bases). Germline values: CDR1 MNHEY, CDR2 SVGAGI. The CDR3 covers 14 residues. V shed 0 bases and J shed 8 bases, with 13 bases lying between them. CDR3 residues: CASSYSRKHRGYTF. The CDR3 DNA is TGTGCCAGCAGTTACTCGAGAAAGCACAGGGGCTACACCTTC.

V is TRBV28 and J is TRBJ1-4; no definite D call. Germline assignment: CDR1 MDHEN and CDR2 SYDVKM. Trimming left V 8 bases short and J 0 bases short, with 7 bases between. This CDR3 is 13 amino acids long. The CDR3 here is CASYDATNEKLFF. DNA of the CDR3: TGTGCCAGCTACGACGCAACTAATGAAAAACTGTTTTTT.

The chain carries TRBV5-8 and TRBJ1-5; D might be TRBD1 (6 bases). Germline CDR1 SGHTS, CDR2 YDEGEE. Trimming took 4 bases from V and 9 from J, leaving 11 bases between them. The CDR3 has 12 amino acids. The CDR3 DNA reads TGTGCCAGCAGCCTGGACAGCCTGCCCCAGCATTTT. Amino acid sequence: CASSLDSLPQHF.

The chain joins TRBV15 to TRBJ1-3; no clear D. There are 12 residues in the CDR3. CDR1 LNHNV and CDR2 YYDKDF come from the germline V gene (reference sequence). Trimming removed 8 bases at V and 4 bases at J, with 9 bases between. CDR3: CATGYPGNTIYF. In DNA, the CDR3 is TGTGCCACCGGGTATCCAGGAAACACCATATATTTT. Supplemented by reference TRBV15 and TRBJ1-3, the full variable domain reads DAMVIQNPRYQVTQFGKPVTLSCSQTLNHNVMYWYQQKSSQAPKLLFHYYDKDFNNEADTPDNFQSRRPNTSFCFLDIRSPGLGDTAMYLCATGYPGNTIYFGEGSWLTVV.

The gene calls are TRBV5-5 and TRBJ1-1; 9 bases fit TRBD1. The trim removed 1 base at V and 4 bases at J, leaving 8 bases unmatched. CDR3 size: 16 residues. Germline loops: CDR1 SGHKS, CDR2 YYEKEE (reference sequence). The CDR3 bases are TGTGCCAGCAGCTTGACAGGGGGCCACGGGCCCACTGAAGCTTTCTTT. Translated: CASSLTGGHGPTEAFF.

The chain links TRBV11-2 to TRBJ2-2; 7 bases agree with TRBD1. The CDR3 is 18 residues long. J was trimmed by 5 bases and V by 1 base; bases with no gene match: 13. The germline CDR1 and CDR2 sequences are SGHAT and FQNNGV. The CDR3 coding sequence is TGTGCCAGCAGCTTAGTGCTTCCCGGGGCAGGGGGTACCGGGGAGCTGTTTTTT. This translates into CASSLVLPGAGGTGELFF.

In its sample, this clone was seen once. The V call is TRBV5-1, the J call TRBJ2-2, with 10 bases that match TRBD1. CDR3 length: 16 amino acids. Trimming cost V 0 bases and J 6 bases; bases outside gene matches: 5. The germline gives CDR1 SGHRS, CDR2 YFSETQ. CDR3 sequence reads: CASSLEWTGGPGELFF. In DNA, the CDR3 is TGCGCCAGCAGCTTGGAGTGGACAGGGGGTCCCGGGGAGCTGTTTTTT. The variable domain in full, completed from reference TRBV5-1 and TRBJ2-2, reads KAGVTQTPRYLIKTRGQQVTLSCSPISGHRSVSWYQQTPGQGLQFLFEYFSETQRNKGNFPGRFSGRQFSNSRSEMNVSTLELGDSALYLCASSLEWTGGPGELFFGEGSRLTVL.

The chain employs TRBV4-1 and TRBJ1-3; TRBD1 is a possible D gene (5 bases). Germline V gene lookup returns CDR1 MGHRA and CDR2 YSYEKL. The V end lost 0 bases, the J end lost 4 bases, and 16 bases lay between the germline ends. This CDR3 comprises 17 residues. CDR3 in amino acids: CASSQDRLAGTGNTIYF. The CDR3 DNA is TGCGCCAGCAGCCAAGATAGGCTGGCCGGGACGGGAAACACCATATATTTT.

V is TRBV14 and J is TRBJ1-2, with 7 positions matching TRBD1. Germline CDR1 reads SGHDN; CDR2 reads FVKESK. The CDR3 sequence is 16 residues long. Trimming cost V 2 bases and J 7 bases; bases outside gene matches: 13. The CDR3 here is CASSQWVGGPSRGYTF. CDR3 nucleotide sequence: TGTGCCAGCAGCCAATGGGTAGGGGGCCCGAGTCGTGGCTACACCTTC.

This clone has just a few counts. V usage is TRBV30 and J usage is TRBJ1-2; D gene ambiguous. This CDR3 spans 12 amino acids. In germline, CDR1 is GTSNPN, CDR2 SVGIG (reference sequence). V was clipped by 2 bases and J by 7 bases, with 11 bases between them. The CDR3 here is CAWSPFQLGYTF. CDR3 DNA sequence: TGTGCCTGGAGTCCCTTCCAGCTTGGCTACACCTTC.

This chain uses TRBV29-1 with TRBJ1-2, with 10 bases matching TRBD1. CDR3 length: 13 amino acids. Looked up from germline, CDR1 is SQVTM and CDR2 is ANQGSEA. With 4 bases clipped from V and 8 bases from J, the junction kept 7 bases outside the gene matches. CDR3 bases: TGCAGCGTTGGGCAGGGACAGGGGCCGGGCTACACCTTC. The encoded protein is CSVGQGQGPGYTF.

The chain recombines TRBV18 with TRBJ1-2; 8 bases match TRBD1. V was pared by 0 bases and J by 6 bases, with 9 bases of the junction left unmatched. This CDR3 is 16 amino acids long. The germline CDR1 and CDR2 sequences are KGHSH and LQKENI. The CDR3 DNA reads TGTGCCAGCTCACCACCGAGAGGAACCAGGGGGCATGGCTACACCTTC. Protein sequence: CASSPPRGTRGHGYTF.

This clone was detected only once. The chain recombines TRBV6-5 with TRBJ1-1, with D hard to call. Germline V CDR1 and CDR2: MNHEY, SVGAGI. The CDR3 is 15 amino acids. Trimming cost V 0 bases and J 1 base, with 9 bases left between them. The CDR3 reads CASSYSHKANTEAFF. The CDR3 nucleotides read TGTGCCAGCAGTTACTCCCATAAGGCGAACACTGAAGCTTTCTTT.

The gene calls are TRBV7-3 and TRBJ2-3; 9 bases are shared with TRBD1. This CDR3 has 16 residues. Trimming removed 2 bases from V and 0 bases from J; junction bases left unmatched: 3. Germline V gives CDR1 SGHTA, CDR2 FQGTGA. CDR3 DNA sequence: TGTGCCAGCAGCTTAGGACAGGGGATGAGCACAGATACGCAGTATTTT. As protein: CASSLGQGMSTDTQYF.

The CDR3 DNA reads as TGTGCCAGCAGTAAATCCGGGACAGGGTACAATGAGCAGTTCTTC. Protein sequence: CASSKSGTGYNEQFF. The chain recombines TRBV6-1 with TRBJ2-1, with 9 bases fitting TRBD1. V lost 5 bases and J lost 4; bases outside the gene matches: 6. The CDR3 runs 15 residues. Germline V lookup: CDR1 MNHNS, CDR2 SASEGT.

This clone was found once. J is TRBJ2-3 and V is TRBV7-9; either TRBD1 or TRBD2 may supply D (5 bases each). The CDR3 sequence is 13 residues long. The germline V and J ends were trimmed by 1 base and 4 bases, with 6 bases remaining between them. Germline V gene data show CDR1 as SEHNR and CDR2 as FQNEAQ (reference sequence). Here the CDR3 reads CASSLVGADTQYF. DNA of the CDR3: TGTGCCAGCAGCTTAGTGGGGGCAGATACGCAGTATTTT.

The J gene is TRBJ2-5, the V gene TRBV29-1, with a tentative D call TRBD1 (5 bases). V lost 0 bases, J lost 7 bases, and 12 bases lay in between. CDR1 and CDR2 from the germline V gene are SQVTM and ANQGSEA. This CDR3 has 13 amino acids. The CDR3 nucleotides are TGCAGCGTTGAAGAGGCAGGGTGGGGGACCCAGTACTTC. Its translation is CSVEEAGWGTQYF.

The CDR3 DNA sequence: TGTGCCAGCAGTTACTCGGTCAGTTCGAACACTGAAGCTTTCTTT. Encoded protein: CASSYSVSSNTEAFF. V usage is TRBV6-6 and J usage is TRBJ1-1, with no clear D. V was clipped by 0 bases and J by 1 base, with 9 bases between them. The length of the CDR3 is 15 residues. Germline V gene lookup returns CDR1 MNHNY and CDR2 SVGAGI (reference sequence).

V gene TRBV5-1 combines with J gene TRBJ2-1; 10 bases line up with TRBD2. Per the germline V gene, CDR1 is SGHRS and CDR2 is YFSETQ. The CDR3 covers 16 residues. J lost 7 bases, V lost 0 bases, and 7 bases had no gene match. The DNA for the CDR3 is TGCGCCAGCAGCTTGGGAGCGGGGGGGCATCTGAATGAGCAGTTCTTC. Translation gives CASSLGAGGHLNEQFF.

The chain combines TRBV5-1 with TRBJ2-2; D may be TRBD2 (5 bases). The germline CDR1 and CDR2 sequences are SGHRS and YFSETQ. Trimming took 4 bases from V and 0 from J, leaving 19 bases between them. The CDR3 spans 18 residues. The CDR3 protein is CASSQPPGISANTGELFF. The CDR3 DNA reads TGCGCCAGCAGCCAACCACCCGGGATTAGCGCGAACACCGGGGAGCTGTTTTTT.

This sequence joins TRBV19 and TRBJ1-5, with 8 bases matching TRBD1. This CDR3 region has 17 residues. Germline CDR1 and CDR2: LNHDA and SQIVND (reference sequence). Unmatched junction bases numbered 13, after V lost 4 bases and J lost 5 bases. The CDR3 is CASSTQPIGQGYQPQHF. The CDR3 region has the DNA TGTGCCAGTAGTACCCAACCGATCGGACAGGGTTATCAGCCCCAGCATTTT. Variable domain in full (rest from reference TRBV19 and TRBJ1-5): DGGITQSPKYLFRKEGQNVTLSCEQNLNHDAMYWYRQDPGQGLRLIYYSQIVNDFQKGDIAEGYSVSREKKESFPLTVTSAQKNPTAFYLCASSTQPIGQGYQPQHFGDGTRLSIL.

V is TRBV28 and J is TRBJ1-1; TRBD1 aligns across 12 bases. The trim removed 2 bases at V and 10 bases at J, leaving 8 bases unmatched. Per germline, CDR1 MDHEN and CDR2 SYDVKM. This CDR3 comprises 15 residues. This CDR3 is CASSLGTGGGAGAFF. The CDR3 region has the DNA TGTGCCAGCAGTTTAGGGACAGGGGGCGGGGCGGGAGCTTTCTTT.

This chain links TRBV5-1 with TRBJ1-1; D gene ambiguous. Trimming pared 0 bases from V and 1 base from J, leaving 4 bases between. This CDR3 region has 13 residues. Germline V gene lookup returns CDR1 SGHRS and CDR2 YFSETQ. CDR3: CASSLEGNTEAFF. Written as DNA, the CDR3 is TGCGCCAGCAGCTTGGAGGGGAACACTGAAGCTTTCTTT.